What follows describes a single TCR beta chain. Clones were sequenced by immunoSEQ multiplex PCR, and TCRdb holds only the in-frame ones, with some missing. The sample consists of 1,200 to 1,500 clones, roughly 79% of them appearing once. The data are from a study of T cell repertoires and Cas9 in healthy adults. As for the study in general: SpCas9-reactive CD4 and CD8 T cells were characterized for potency, cytotoxicity and lineage.

Study results and limitations: Apparently, regulatory T cells were frequent among SpCas9-reactive T cells. SpCas9-reactive regulatory T cells reportedly mitigated SpCas9-reactive effector T cells in vitro.

CDR3 length: 14 amino acids. J gave up 7 bases and V 6 bases, and 9 bases lay outside the gene matches. Per the germline V gene, CDR1 is MDHEN and CDR2 is SYDVKM. This TCR was sampled from a human donor in good health. This chain joins TRBV28 and TRBJ2-1; 7 positions match TRBD2. Specimen: SpCas9-reactive Tregs (CD4+, CD25+, CD127-, CD137+, CD154-) from PBMCs; culture status not recorded. The CDR3 coding sequence is TGTGCCAGCAGGGGGAGGGCCCGGCTGAATGAGCAGTTCTTC. This gives the protein CASRGRARLNEQFF.